The sequence of this T cell receptor beta chain was determined in a study of blood T cells in healthy people across ages. Worth noting for this clonotype: Antigen: not known. One base away lies a much larger clone, so this may be a sequencing read error.

Study conclusions and caveats: Both naive CD4+ cell counts and diversity were greater in long-lived donors than in aged donors. The fall in TCR beta diversity per million T cells was roughly linear with age.

A J-beta primer mix and a sample-barcoded 5' primer were used in a second PCR of about 7 to 12 cycles. A 12-random-nucleotide template-switch adaptor tagged each cDNA molecule. TCRdb ran MiXCR on the 5' RACE reads and lists one entry per CDR3 protein. The sample carries 650,000 to 800,000 distinct CDR3 sequences, 44% recorded once. This CDR3 has 12 residues. V gave up 4 bases and J gave up 3 bases, with 10 bases separating them. The germline V gene has CDR1 SQVTM and CDR2 ANQGSEA. The receptor was derived from a man between 60 and 70 years old in good health. The chain has TRBV29-1 and TRBJ2-7, with D maybe TRBD1 (6 bases). The specimen was blood. The CDR3 DNA reads as TGCAGCGTTGCCTGGGACAACTACGAGCAGTACTTC. Its translation: CSVAWDNYEQYF.